What follows is one TCR beta chain and its context. Between the trimmed V and J ends, which lost 2 bases and 5 bases, there was a span of 8 bases. Germline CDR1 reads DFQATT; CDR2 reads SNEGSKA (reference sequence). The CDR3 covers 12 residues. The TCR beta libraries were generated through quantitative 5'-RACE incorporating molecular barcodes. TCRdb passed the 5' RACE reads through MiXCR, listing each CDR3 protein once. Counted here are a few hundred thousand distinct CDR3 sequences, roughly 18% occurring once; the ten biggest clones make up around a third. This entry is derived from a study of CD8 T cells in ankylosing spondylitis.

The sample was blood, either unsorted or a sorted T cell fraction (not recorded which). This TCR was recovered from a male donor with ankylosing spondylitis or in good health (not recorded which). This chain links TRBV20-1 with TRBJ2-3; D unclear. CDR3 sequence reads: CSARNRLDTQYF. The DNA for the CDR3 is TGCAGTGCTAGAAATCGACTAGATACGCAGTATTTT.